This T cell receptor beta chain stems from a study of neurological immune-mediated disorders (dated by TCRdb to 2018 to 2020). The study in broad terms: Using UMI-based sequencing, the study compared peripheral blood TCR-beta repertoires from patients with HTLV-I-associated myelopathy (HAM/TSP), patients with multiple sclerosis, and healthy controls. Alongside PBMC samples, the set of some 100 TCR-beta libraries contained longitudinal samples, technical triplicates, and paired CD4+ and CD8+ T-cell subsets that had been sorted. The cohort included around 70 subjects: roughly 14 with HAM/TSP, about 34 with multiple sclerosis, and roughly 20 healthy controls.

At least ten counts were recorded for this clonotype. It has no known antigen specificity. One base away there is no much larger clone; base qualities are not given. The healthy controls were volunteers from a blood bank in Maryland, USA. For unsorted PBMC libraries, 2 million PBMCs were used after storage in RNAlater at -80 degrees C until RNA extraction. PBMCs were separated from peripheral blood using Ficoll-Hypaque density gradient centrifugation and then cryopreserved in liquid nitrogen. The paper's findings and limits, for the study overall: The highest TCR clonal expansion was observed in HAM/TSP patients, whereas the lowest was observed in MS patients, even when compared with healthy controls. Across subjects, expanded clones never shared an identical CDR3 amino acid sequence, which suggests that the TCR-beta repertoires in every group were private.

There are 15 amino acids in the CDR3, from cysteine to phenylalanine inclusive. Only the CDR3 portion is preserved as DNA: 45 bases, with reading frame beginning at the first base. For CDR1 and CDR2, the germline V gene lists ENHRY and SYGVKD. The V and J ends are trimmed by 4 bases and 4 bases, leaving 11 bases between them. cDNA was synthesized by template-switch 5'RACE using a primer carrying a 10-nucleotide random unique molecular identifier by which each TCR transcript was tagged. Every sequencing run yielded over 180 million TCR-beta sequences covering 15-18 subjects. The RNeasy kit was used to extract total RNA. The KAPA Real-time Library Amplification kit was used to amplify TCR-beta VDJ regions with primers for the TCR constant region and the 5'RACE anchor. Sample indexes and Illumina adaptors were added in a first PCR, after which library yield was increased in a second PCR. After purification with Ampure beads, the TCR product of roughly 650 bp was size-selected on a 2% E-gel SizeSelection system. Library quality was checked on a Bioanalyzer, concentration was measured with Qubit, and libraries were quantified with the Kapa Library Quantification kit before pooling. Paired-end 2 x 150 bp sequencing of the libraries was performed on an Illumina HiSeq 2500. To increase sequence diversity, roughly 24-30% phiX was spiked into each library pool. The original pipeline was this. Quality-filtered reads were processed with the UMI-based MiGEC pipeline, which removed over 75% of raw TCR sequences during error correction. IMGT germline references were used for alignment of VDJ genes, and clonotypes were defined by a unique CDR3 amino acid sequence together with V-J genes. Clonal expansion, Shannon diversity and CDR3 relatedness (CalcPairwiseDistances, ClusterSamples) were evaluated with VDJtools, and phylogenetic trees were built with CLCbio workbench. A clone was classed as expanded if it had 8 or more unique UMIs, a cutoff based on coefficient-of-variation modelling across technical triplicates. Using fastp trimming at Q25 and MiXCR clonotype assembly, TCRdb reanalyzed the public sequencing data and kept in-frame beta chains. Duplicate CDR3 protein sequences are folded into a single record with the most common DNA and genes. The V and J calls and clone size come from TCRdb's table, not from the authors' own analysis. The sample has about 30,000 distinct CDR3 sequences on record, roughly 15% of them singletons. The ten largest account for 27% of the sample.

The sequencing input was PBMCs. The chain is made from TRBV10-3 and TRBJ2-6; TRBD1 is possibly the D segment (6 matching bases). This TCR was recovered from a man between 65 and 85 years old in good health. The DNA sequence follows: TGTGCCATCAGTGGACAGGCCTCGGGGGCCAACGTCCTGACTTTC. Its product reads: CAISGQASGANVLTF.